Listed here are 4 T cell receptor beta chains from one sample, sequenced in a study of blood T cell repertoires in COVID-19. Only in-frame clones appear in the TCRdb table, and some are missing; sequencing was by immunoSEQ multiplex PCR. The sample comprises roughly 100,000 clones, over 75% of which are singletons, and roughly 6% rests with the top ten. Input material: peripheral blood. Source of these receptors: a human donor in a cohort sampled during active COVID-19.

The DNA of the CDR3 is TGTGCCAGCAGCCAAGAGAAGCGGGGAGACACAGATACGCAGTATTTT. The encoded protein is CASSQEKRGDTDTQYF. The chain is built from TRBV4-2 and TRBJ2-3; 7 nucleotides line up with TRBD2. Germline CDR1 is LGHNA and CDR2 is YNFKEQ. This CDR3 region has 16 residues. V shed 0 bases, J shed 2 bases, and the junction held 5 bases outside the gene matches.

V is TRBV27 and J is TRBJ2-3; maybe TRBD1 (6 bases). CDR1 and CDR2 (germline): MNHEY, SMNVEV (reference sequence). V was pared by 5 bases and J by 5 bases, with 14 bases between. The CDR3 consists of 14 residues. The CDR3 region has the DNA TGTGCCAGCAGTCGACAGGCAATACTAGATACGCAGTATTTT. This translates into CASSRQAILDTQYF.

The rearrangement joins TRBV3-1 (or the pseudogene TRBV3-2) to TRBJ2-7; 9 bases map to TRBD2. The CDR3 runs 17 residues. V lost 0 bases to trimming and J lost 2 bases; unmatched junction nucleotides: 8. Germline loops: CDR1 LGHDT, CDR2 YNNKEL (reference sequence). CDR3 protein: CASSQERGLAGTYEQYF. The CDR3 coding sequence is TGTGCCAGCAGCCAAGAAAGAGGGCTAGCGGGGACCTACGAGCAGTACTTC.

The J gene is TRBJ1-2, the V gene TRBV5-4, with TRBD1 identical over 7 bases. The trim removed 0 bases at V and 7 bases at J, leaving 9 bases unmatched. The germline gives CDR1 SGHNT, CDR2 YYREEE (reference sequence). This CDR3 region has 15 residues. CDR3: CASSLASTGKIGYTF. CDR3 coding DNA: TGTGCCAGCAGCTTGGCCTCGACAGGGAAGATTGGCTACACCTTC.